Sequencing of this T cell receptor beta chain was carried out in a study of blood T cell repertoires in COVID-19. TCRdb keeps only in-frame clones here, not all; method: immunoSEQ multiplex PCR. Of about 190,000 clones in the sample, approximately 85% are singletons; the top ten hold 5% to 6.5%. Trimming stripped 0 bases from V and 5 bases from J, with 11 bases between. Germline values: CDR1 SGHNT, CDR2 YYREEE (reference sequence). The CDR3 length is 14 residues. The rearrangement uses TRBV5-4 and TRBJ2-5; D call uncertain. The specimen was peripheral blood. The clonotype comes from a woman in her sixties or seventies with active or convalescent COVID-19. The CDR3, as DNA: TGTGCCAGCAGCTTGGAACCCGCGTCGGAGACCCAGTACTTC. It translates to CASSLEPASETQYF.